What follows are 15 T cell receptor beta chains derived from one specimen sequenced in a study of cytomegalovirus exposure and HLA in healthy donors. The study ran its PCR with 60 Vbeta and 13 Jbeta primers. TCRdb's table, derived via immunoSEQ multiplex PCR, lists solely in-frame clones and lacks some. In the table there are around 150,000 clones, approximately 85% of which are singletons. Sequenced input: PBMCs. Source of these receptors: a man between 18 and 35 years old in good health and CMV-seropositive.

Note on this clone: At one of its ends the junction is not consistent with the germline gene, which may arise from a read error. V usage is TRBV7-7 and J usage is TRBJ2-1; 8 bases match TRBD1. The CDR3 is made up of 13 amino acids. CDR1 is SSHAT, CDR2 FNYEAQ, per germline (reference sequence). In DNA, the CDR3 is TGTGCTAGCAGCCAAGACAGGGGCAGGGAGCAGTTCTTC. Residues: CASSQDRGREQFF.

The chain has TRBV5-1 and TRBJ2-1, with D perhaps matching TRBD2 (5 bases). CDR1 SGHRS and CDR2 YFSETQ come from the germline V gene. This CDR3 comprises 16 residues. Trimming shortened V by 0 bases and J by 1 base, and 11 bases separated the two germline ends. CDR3 protein: CASSLDGIGSYNEQFF. DNA of the CDR3: TGCGCCAGCAGCTTGGACGGGATCGGGTCCTACAATGAGCAGTTCTTC.

This clone was seen a handful of times. The chain joins TRBV6-6 to TRBJ1-5; no firm D call. Per the germline V gene, CDR1 is MNHNY and CDR2 is SVGAGI (reference sequence). This CDR3 region has 12 residues. The ends were cut back, 6 bases at V and 11 bases at J, with 14 bases in the middle. DNA for the CDR3: TGTGCCAGCAGGCCCGACTCGGGGACCCAGCATTTT. Protein sequence: CASRPDSGTQHF.

The genes are TRBV6-6 and TRBJ2-7, with D uncertain. CDR1 is MNHNY and CDR2 is SVGAGI in the germline V gene (reference sequence). This CDR3 region has 11 residues. With 3 bases removed from V and 2 bases from J, the gap between germline ends came to 2 bases. CDR3 sequence reads: CASSYTYEQYF. The CDR3 nucleotides read TGTGCCAGCAGTTATACCTACGAGCAGTACTTC.

This clone occurred a few times. The chain combines TRBV4-3 with TRBJ2-2; 9 bases are a match to TRBD1. Germline-derived CDR1 and CDR2 are LGHNA and YSLEER. The CDR3 runs 14 residues. The ends lost 6 bases at V and 6 bases at J; junction bases unmatched: 5. This CDR3 reads CASRPGQGAGELFF. The CDR3 DNA reads as TGCGCCAGCAGACCGGGACAGGGTGCCGGGGAGCTGTTTTTT.

This clone was seen a handful of times. This chain connects TRBV18 to TRBJ1-6; D remains ambiguous. Germline CDR1 is KGHSH and CDR2 is LQKENI. The ends were cut back, 3 bases at V and 16 bases at J, with 16 bases in the middle. The CDR3 runs to 13 residues. CDR3 in amino acids: CASSPPGRGVLHF. CDR3 bases: TGTGCCAGCTCACCGCCCGGACGGGGTGTACTCCACTTT.

The rearrangement uses TRBV4-2 and TRBJ2-7, with D possibly TRBD2 on 5 matching bases. V lost 0 bases and J 2 bases, leaving 11 bases between the germline ends. The V gene's germline CDR1 is LGHNA and CDR2 YNFKEQ. CDR3 length: 15 amino acids. The CDR3 loop reads CASSQDLGVPYEQYF. The CDR3, as DNA: TGTGCCAGCAGCCAAGACCTGGGAGTACCCTACGAGCAGTACTTC.

The CDR3 DNA sequence: TGTGCCAGCAGTTACTCCGGGACTAGGGGCAAAAACATTCAGTACTTC. It yields the protein CASSYSGTRGKNIQYF. V and J are TRBV28 and TRBJ2-4, with TRBD2 identical over 8 bases. V shed 4 bases, J shed 3 bases, and the junction held 8 bases outside the gene matches. The CDR3 spans 16 residues. Germline V gene sequence: CDR1 MDHEN, CDR2 SYDVKM.

This chain links TRBV4-2 with TRBJ2-5; TRBD2 agrees at 8 bases. V shed 5 bases, J shed 5 bases, and the junction held 16 bases outside the gene matches. Germline V gene data show CDR1 as LGHNA and CDR2 as YNFKEQ. This CDR3 region has 17 residues. The CDR3 here is CASSSDVASGYVETQYF. The CDR3 nucleotides are TGTGCCAGCAGCTCAGACGTGGCTAGCGGGTACGTTGAGACCCAGTACTTC.

The rearrangement uses TRBV7-9 and TRBJ1-2; the match to TRBD1 covers 8 bases. Looked up from germline, CDR1 is SEHNR and CDR2 is FQNEAQ (reference sequence). This CDR3 spans 13 amino acids. The V and J ends lost 8 bases and 6 bases, in that order; junction bases with no gene match: 8. CDR3 DNA: TGTGCCAGCCTCCCAAGACAGGGGAATGGCTACACCTTC. This codes for CASLPRQGNGYTF. The variable domain in full, completed from reference TRBV7-9 and TRBJ1-2, reads DTGVSQNPRHKITKRGQNVTFRCDPISEHNRLYWYRQTLGQGPEFLTYFQNEAQLEKSRLLSDRFSAERPKGSFSTLEIQRTEQGDSAMYLCASLPRQGNGYTFGSGTRLTVV.

V usage is TRBV5-5 and J usage is TRBJ2-7, with D uncertain. In germline, CDR1 is SGHKS, CDR2 YYEKEE (reference sequence). The V end was cut by 3 bases, the J end by 2 bases, with 15 bases between. The CDR3 has 15 residues. CDR3 DNA sequence: TGTGCCAGCAGCTATTCTTCGACATTTACCTACGAGCAGTACTTC. This sequence encodes CASSYSSTFTYEQYF.

V usage is TRBV13 and J usage is TRBJ2-1; no clear D. The CDR3 covers 12 residues. Germline loops: CDR1 PRHDT, CDR2 FYEKMQ (reference sequence). Trimming removed 5 bases at V and 1 base at J, with 3 bases between. CDR3 in DNA: TGTGCCAGCAGCCCATCCTACAATGAGCAGTTCTTC. This translates into CASSPSYNEQFF.

The V and J genes are TRBV14 and TRBJ2-7; 7 bases are shared with TRBD1. CDR1 and CDR2 from the germline V gene are SGHDN and FVKESK. The length of the CDR3 is 17 residues. Trimming took 6 bases from V and 0 from J; bases not matched to a gene: 14. CDR3 residues: CASSQFLWGQPSYEQYF. CDR3 nucleotides: TGTGCCAGCAGTCAGTTCCTGTGGGGACAGCCCTCCTACGAGCAGTACTTC. Variable domain in full (rest from reference TRBV14 and TRBJ2-7): EAGVTQFPSHSVIEKGQTVTLRCDPISGHDNLYWYRRVMGKEIKFLLHFVKESKQDESGMPNNRFLAERTGGTYSTLKVQPAELEDSGVYFCASSQFLWGQPSYEQYFGPGTRLTVT.

The CDR3 DNA reads TGCGCCAGCAGTGAGCTTGGGGGGACTGAAGCTTTCTTT. As protein: CASSELGGTEAFF. This sequence joins TRBV10-1 and TRBJ1-1, with a tentative D call TRBD1 (5 bases). V lost 2 bases to trimming and J lost 5 bases, with 9 bases between them. Germline CDR1 WNHNN, CDR2 SYGVQD (reference sequence). This CDR3 comprises 13 residues.

The V and J genes are TRBV9 and TRBJ2-4, with a weak D call TRBD1 (5 bases). V was pared by 0 bases and J by 8 bases, with 12 bases between. Germline CDR1 and CDR2: SGDLS and YYNGEE. The CDR3 has 14 residues. CDR3 DNA: TGTGCCAGCAGCGTAGCAGGGTCGGGTGACATTCAGTACTTC. As protein: CASSVAGSGDIQYF.